The rows below give T cell receptor beta chains drawn from one sample of a study of blood T cell repertoires in COVID-19. TCRdb keeps only in-frame clones here, not all; method: immunoSEQ multiplex PCR. Of 140,000 or so clones listed, about four fifths were seen once; the top ten hold approximately 3.6%. Sample: peripheral blood. Receptors originate from a man in his sixties or seventies who had recovered from COVID-19. The CDR3 runs from the conserved cysteine through the conserved F or W. Each record gives: D gene, J gene, clone size, V gene, CDR3 DNA, CDR3 protein. D genes are given only for firm matches. Size is stated for part of the rows, as once, few or many counts, or as a class when the clone is expanded.

d_call: TRBD2
j_call: TRBJ2-1
clone_size: NA
v_call: TRBV4-3
cdr3_nt: TGCGCCAGCAGTCCTAGACTAGCGGGAGGGTTAGCGAGCTCCTACAATGAGCAGTTCTTC
cdr3_aa: CASSPRLAGGLASSYNEQFF

d_call: NA
j_call: TRBJ2-1
clone_size: NA
v_call: TRBV18
cdr3_nt: TGTGCCAGCTCAACTGTCCGCGGGGTAGCCGCCTACAATGAGCAGTTCTTC
cdr3_aa: CASSTVRGVAAYNEQFF

d_call: NA
j_call: TRBJ2-5
clone_size: NA
v_call: TRBV15
cdr3_nt: TGTGCCACCAGCAGAGAGGCCCAGGGCGGAGAGACCCAGTACTTC
cdr3_aa: CATSREAQGGETQYF

d_call: NA
j_call: TRBJ2-7
clone_size: few
v_call: TRBV28
cdr3_nt: TGTGCCAGCAGAGGGTGGGGGGGCCCCTACGAGCAGTACTTC
cdr3_aa: CASRGWGGPYEQYF

d_call: NA
j_call: TRBJ2-3
clone_size: few
v_call: TRBV3-1/TRBV3-2
cdr3_nt: TGTGCCAGCAGCCAAGATCGGGTGACTAGCACAGATACGCAGTATTTT
cdr3_aa: CASSQDRVTSTDTQYF

d_call: TRBD1
j_call: TRBJ2-7
clone_size: NA
v_call: TRBV7-2
cdr3_nt: TGTGCCAGCAGCCCTGGGACAGGGGACTACGAGCAGTACTTC
cdr3_aa: CASSPGTGDYEQYF

d_call: NA
j_call: TRBJ2-7
clone_size: once
v_call: TRBV7-8
cdr3_nt: TGTGCCAGCCGCAGGGGAGTTTCCTACGAGCAGTACTTC
cdr3_aa: CASRRGVSYEQYF

d_call: TRBD1
j_call: TRBJ2-2
clone_size: NA
v_call: TRBV7-9
cdr3_nt: TGTGCCAGCAGCTCAGGCGGACAGGGGATAACCGGGGAGCTGTTTTTT
cdr3_aa: CASSSGGQGITGELFF

d_call: NA
j_call: TRBJ1-1
clone_size: once
v_call: TRBV5-1
cdr3_nt: TGCGCCAGCAGCTTTGCTCAGCTAGACACTGAAGCTTTCTTT
cdr3_aa: CASSFAQLDTEAFF

d_call: TRBD1
j_call: TRBJ2-7
clone_size: NA
v_call: TRBV4-1
cdr3_nt: TGCGCCAGCAGCCAAGGGAACTCAGACAGGGGGCTCGTCGAGCAGTACTTC
cdr3_aa: CASSQGNSDRGLVEQYF

d_call: TRBD1
j_call: TRBJ1-1
clone_size: NA
v_call: TRBV25-1
cdr3_nt: TGTGCCAGCAGGGGACAGTTGAACACTGAAGCTTTCTTT
cdr3_aa: CASRGQLNTEAFF

d_call: TRBD1
j_call: TRBJ2-1
clone_size: once
v_call: TRBV2
cdr3_nt: TGTGCCAGCAGTCCACAGGGGGCGCCGGGGAATGAGCAGTTCTTC
cdr3_aa: CASSPQGAPGNEQFF

d_call: NA
j_call: TRBJ1-6
clone_size: NA
v_call: TRBV3-1/TRBV3-2
cdr3_nt: TGTGCCAGCAGCCAAGAGTCGTCACAGGGTGGTTCACCCCTCCACTTT
cdr3_aa: CASSQESSQGGSPLHF

d_call: TRBD2
j_call: TRBJ2-2
clone_size: NA
v_call: TRBV6-2/TRBV6-3
cdr3_nt: TGTGCCAGCAGTTTTAGCGGGGGCACCGGGGAGCTGTTTTTT
cdr3_aa: CASSFSGGTGELFF

d_call: NA
j_call: TRBJ2-3
clone_size: NA
v_call: TRBV7-8
cdr3_nt: TGTGCCAGCAGTTTGAGACTACGGCAGAGCACAGATACGCAGTATTTT
cdr3_aa: CASSLRLRQSTDTQYF

d_call: TRBD1
j_call: TRBJ2-1
clone_size: NA
v_call: TRBV5-5
cdr3_nt: TGTGCCAGCAGCCGGGGACAGGCAGGGAGTTACAATGAGCAGTTCTTC
cdr3_aa: CASSRGQAGSYNEQFF

d_call: TRBD2
j_call: TRBJ2-1
clone_size: NA
v_call: TRBV2
cdr3_nt: TGTGCCAGCAGCGACCCCGGGGGGGAGGCCAATGAGCAGTTCTTC
cdr3_aa: CASSDPGGEANEQFF

d_call: TRBD1
j_call: TRBJ2-2
clone_size: NA
v_call: TRBV29-1
cdr3_nt: TGCAGCGTTGAGGGACAGGGCATCGGGGAGCTGTTTTTT
cdr3_aa: CSVEGQGIGELFF

d_call: NA
j_call: TRBJ2-1
clone_size: NA
v_call: TRBV29-1
cdr3_nt: TGCAGCGTTTGGCGGGACTACAATGAGCAGTTCTTC
cdr3_aa: CSVWRDYNEQFF

d_call: NA
j_call: TRBJ2-7
clone_size: NA
v_call: TRBV5-4
cdr3_nt: TGTGCCAGCAGCTTTGGCGGGGACAGCTACGAGCAGTACTTC
cdr3_aa: CASSFGGDSYEQYF

d_call: TRBD1
j_call: TRBJ1-4
clone_size: NA
v_call: TRBV5-1
cdr3_nt: TGCGCCAGCAGCCCCGGACAGGCAACTAATGAAAAACTGTTTTTT
cdr3_aa: CASSPGQATNEKLFF

d_call: NA
j_call: TRBJ2-7
clone_size: NA
v_call: TRBV6-5
cdr3_nt: TGTGCCAGCAGTTACTCGGTAGCAGTTACCTACGAGCAGTACTTC
cdr3_aa: CASSYSVAVTYEQYF

d_call: NA
j_call: TRBJ1-3
clone_size: NA
v_call: TRBV28
cdr3_nt: TGTGCCAGCAGCCCCCCGGTCGAGGCGTACTCTGGAAACACCATATATTTT
cdr3_aa: CASSPPVEAYSGNTIYF

d_call: NA
j_call: TRBJ2-1
clone_size: NA
v_call: TRBV4-1
cdr3_nt: TGCGCCAGCAGCCAATGGGCAGGGGCATATGAGCAGTTCTTC
cdr3_aa: CASSQWAGAYEQFF

d_call: TRBD2
j_call: TRBJ2-7
clone_size: once
v_call: TRBV2
cdr3_nt: TGTGCCAGCAGTGGGTCCGGGACTAGCGCCTCCTACGAGCAGTACTTC
cdr3_aa: CASSGSGTSASYEQYF

d_call: NA
j_call: TRBJ2-4
clone_size: NA
v_call: TRBV1
cdr3_nt: TGCACCAGCAGCCAAGCGTTTGGGTTAGCGGGAAGAGCCAAAAACATTCAGTACTTC
cdr3_aa: CTSSQAFGLAGRAKNIQYF

d_call: NA
j_call: TRBJ2-7
clone_size: NA
v_call: TRBV6-1
cdr3_nt: TGTGCCAGCAGTGAGTATCGGCTAGTTAGCAACGAGCAGTACTTC
cdr3_aa: CASSEYRLVSNEQYF

d_call: NA
j_call: TRBJ2-7
clone_size: NA
v_call: TRBV18
cdr3_nt: TGTGCCAGCTCACCAAGGAGGGACCCCTACGAGCAGTACTTC
cdr3_aa: CASSPRRDPYEQYF

d_call: NA
j_call: TRBJ2-6
clone_size: NA
v_call: TRBV27
cdr3_nt: TGTGCCAGCAGTCGTACCTCGAGGGGGGCCAACGTCCTGACTTTC
cdr3_aa: CASSRTSRGANVLTF

d_call: NA
j_call: TRBJ2-7
clone_size: once
v_call: TRBV11-2
cdr3_nt: TGTGCCAGCAGCTTAGTGGGGGGTCGCTACGAGCAGTACTTC
cdr3_aa: CASSLVGGRYEQYF

d_call: TRBD1
j_call: TRBJ2-3
clone_size: NA
v_call: TRBV7-2
cdr3_nt: TGTGCCAGCAGCCCAGACAGGGGGCGCTTAGATACGCAGTATTTT
cdr3_aa: CASSPDRGRLDTQYF

d_call: NA
j_call: TRBJ1-1
clone_size: NA
v_call: TRBV7-9
cdr3_nt: TGTGCCAGCAGCTTACAGGGGTCCGACACTGAAGCTTTCTTT
cdr3_aa: CASSLQGSDTEAFF

d_call: TRBD1
j_call: TRBJ2-2
clone_size: NA
v_call: TRBV7-2
cdr3_nt: TGTGCCAGCAGCCCATACAGGGGCATCGACACCGGGGAGCTGTTTTTT
cdr3_aa: CASSPYRGIDTGELFF

d_call: TRBD1
j_call: TRBJ2-2
clone_size: NA
v_call: TRBV18
cdr3_nt: TGTGCCAGCTCACCAGGGACAGGCGACACCGGGGAGCTGTTTTTT
cdr3_aa: CASSPGTGDTGELFF

d_call: NA
j_call: TRBJ1-1
clone_size: few
v_call: TRBV4-2
cdr3_nt: TGTGCCAGCAGCCCCCAGGGGCTGAACACTGAAGCTTTCTTT
cdr3_aa: CASSPQGLNTEAFF

d_call: NA
j_call: TRBJ2-7
clone_size: NA
v_call: TRBV4-1
cdr3_nt: TGCGCCAGCAGCCAAGATGGCCCTTACAAGCAGTACTTC
cdr3_aa: CASSQDGPYKQYF

d_call: NA
j_call: TRBJ1-1
clone_size: few
v_call: TRBV6-5
cdr3_nt: TGTGCCAGCAGTTACGCGGGGAGGAGGGAAGCTTTCTTT
cdr3_aa: CASSYAGRREAFF

d_call: NA
j_call: TRBJ2-1
clone_size: once
v_call: TRBV7-9
cdr3_nt: TGTGCCAGCAGCCCACTAGTAGTCCACAATGAGCAGTTCTTC
cdr3_aa: CASSPLVVHNEQFF

d_call: TRBD2
j_call: TRBJ2-5
clone_size: NA
v_call: TRBV30
cdr3_nt: TGTGCCTGGAGTGTAGGACTAGCGGGAGGGTCTACAGAGACCCAGTACTTC
cdr3_aa: CAWSVGLAGGSTETQYF

d_call: NA
j_call: TRBJ1-5
clone_size: NA
v_call: TRBV20-1
cdr3_nt: TGCAGTGCTAGTGAGGCAGTCAATAATCAGCCCCAGCATTTT
cdr3_aa: CSASEAVNNQPQHF

d_call: NA
j_call: TRBJ2-7
clone_size: NA
v_call: TRBV2
cdr3_nt: TGTGCCAGCAGTGGCCAAGACAGGTCAATGAACGAGCAGTACTTC
cdr3_aa: CASSGQDRSMNEQYF

d_call: NA
j_call: TRBJ1-1
clone_size: once
v_call: TRBV13
cdr3_nt: TGTGCCAGCAGCTTAGCCCCACAGGGTCTGAACACTGAAGCTTTCTTT
cdr3_aa: CASSLAPQGLNTEAFF

d_call: NA
j_call: TRBJ2-7
clone_size: NA
v_call: TRBV2
cdr3_nt: TGTGCCAGCAAGGTCAGGACACCCTCCTACGAGCAGTACTTC
cdr3_aa: CASKVRTPSYEQYF

d_call: TRBD1
j_call: TRBJ2-3
clone_size: NA
v_call: TRBV6-2/TRBV6-3
cdr3_nt: TGTGCCAGCAGTTACCCCACAGGGGCCGGGAGCACAGATACGCAGTATTTT
cdr3_aa: CASSYPTGAGSTDTQYF

d_call: NA
j_call: TRBJ2-7
clone_size: NA
v_call: TRBV27
cdr3_nt: TGTGCCAGCAGTCCCCAACCCCGGGACACGCAATACTTC
cdr3_aa: CASSPQPRDTQYF

d_call: NA
j_call: TRBJ2-2
clone_size: NA
v_call: TRBV9
cdr3_nt: TGTGCCAGCAGCTACCGGACAGCCGGGGAGCTGTTTTTT
cdr3_aa: CASSYRTAGELFF

d_call: NA
j_call: TRBJ2-2
clone_size: NA
v_call: TRBV5-6
cdr3_nt: TGTGCCAGCAGCTTGCGGCAGGGGCCTAACACCGGGGAGCTGTTTTTT
cdr3_aa: CASSLRQGPNTGELFF

d_call: NA
j_call: TRBJ2-7
clone_size: NA
v_call: TRBV5-5
cdr3_nt: TGTGCCAGCAGCAGGAGACTTACTCCCTACGAGCAGTACTTC
cdr3_aa: CASSRRLTPYEQYF

d_call: NA
j_call: TRBJ2-3
clone_size: few
v_call: TRBV2
cdr3_nt: TGTGCCAGCAGTGGAGGAACTACGCTACTCACAGATACGCAGTATTTT
cdr3_aa: CASSGGTTLLTDTQYF

d_call: NA
j_call: TRBJ2-7
clone_size: NA
v_call: TRBV6-2/TRBV6-3
cdr3_nt: TGTGCCAGCAGTTATGCGGACTACCTACCCTACGAGCAGTACTTC
cdr3_aa: CASSYADYLPYEQYF

d_call: NA
j_call: TRBJ2-2
clone_size: NA
v_call: TRBV6-5
cdr3_nt: TGTGCCAGCAGTTACTCACTAGGGAAGAACACCGGGGAGCTGTTTTTT
cdr3_aa: CASSYSLGKNTGELFF

d_call: TRBD1
j_call: TRBJ1-2
clone_size: few
v_call: TRBV3-1/TRBV3-2
cdr3_nt: TGTGCCAGCAGCATCGGACAGGCCAACTATGGCTACACCTTC
cdr3_aa: CASSIGQANYGYTF

d_call: TRBD1
j_call: TRBJ1-6
clone_size: NA
v_call: TRBV19
cdr3_nt: TGTGCCAGTAGTATTTTGGACAGGGGTAATTCACCCCTCCACTTT
cdr3_aa: CASSILDRGNSPLHF

d_call: NA
j_call: TRBJ1-2
clone_size: NA
v_call: TRBV5-1
cdr3_nt: TGCGCCAGCAGTGCTCAGGGGAGTGGCTACACCTTC
cdr3_aa: CASSAQGSGYTF

d_call: TRBD1
j_call: TRBJ2-7
clone_size: NA
v_call: TRBV10-1
cdr3_nt: TGCGCCAGCAGTGAGCAGACAGGGGGGTACGAGCAGTACTTC
cdr3_aa: CASSEQTGGYEQYF